Listed below are T cell receptor beta chains from one sample, sequenced in a study of CD8 T cells in ankylosing spondylitis. TCRdb re-derived calls from the 5' RACE reads in MiXCR, one entry per CDR3 protein. The top ten hold around 0.99% of the sample, which has some 340,000 distinct CDR3 sequences, 14% to 15% seen once. Sequenced input: blood, either unsorted or a sorted T cell fraction (not recorded which). All receptors come from a male donor with ankylosing spondylitis or in good health (not recorded which). The CDR3 runs from the conserved cysteine through the conserved F or W. Each record gives: D gene, J gene, V gene, clone size, CDR3 protein, CDR3 DNA. The D gene is left open where the match is weak. Not every row has a clone size; where given, it reads once, few, many or a size class.

TRBD1,TRBJ1-2,TRBV2,.,CASSPPGGSNYGYTF,TGTGCCAGCAGTCCTCCAGGGGGATCTAACTATGGCTACACCTTC
.,TRBJ2-1,TRBV27,.,CASSPSGAGEQFF,TGTGCCAGCAGTCCCTCAGGGGCCGGTGAGCAGTTCTTC
TRBD2,TRBJ2-5,TRBV3-1,few,CASSQGAGGQETQYF,TGTGCCAGCAGCCAAGGGGCGGGGGGCCAAGAGACCCAGTACTTC
TRBD2,TRBJ2-5,TRBV7-2,few,CASSLAPTSGGIQYF,TGTGCCAGCAGCTTAGCGCCGACTAGCGGGGGAATCCAGTACTTC
.,TRBJ2-6,TRBV10-3,.,CAISRTGSGANVLTF,TGTGCCATCAGCCGGACTGGCTCTGGGGCCAACGTCCTGACTTTC
.,TRBJ1-2,TRBV12-3/TRBV12-4,few,CASSATRDNGYTF,TGTGCCAGCAGTGCAACCCGGGACAATGGCTACACCTTC
.,TRBJ2-5,TRBV6-1,few,CASREETQYF,TGTGCCAGCCGGGAAGAGACCCAGTACTTC
TRBD1,TRBJ2-5,TRBV5-1,many,CASSSGQETQYF,TGTGCCAGCAGCTCGGGACAGGAGACCCAGTACTTC
.,TRBJ2-2,TRBV6-5,.,CASSYSDPNTGELFF,TGTGCCAGCAGTTATTCAGACCCGAACACCGGGGAGCTGTTTTTT
.,TRBJ2-5,TRBV5-1,few,CASSFSSQETQYF,TGCGCCAGCAGCTTCAGCTCACAAGAGACCCAGTACTTC
.,TRBJ2-1,TRBV5-1,few,CASTPRPGHGRNEQFF,TGCGCCAGCACCCCCCGCCCGGGACACGGGAGGAATGAGCAGTTCTTC
.,TRBJ2-5,TRBV6-1,few,CATAPPSLRETQYF,TGTGCCACCGCCCCCCCGAGCCTTCGGGAGACCCAGTACTTC
TRBD2,TRBJ2-1,TRBV10-2,many,CASIERGSYEQFF,TGCGCCAGCATCGAGCGGGGGAGCTATGAGCAGTTCTTC
.,TRBJ1-5,TRBV30,.,CAWSGGSNQPQHF,TGTGCCTGGAGTGGGGGGAGCAATCAGCCCCAGCATTTT
TRBD2,TRBJ2-7,TRBV20-1,.,CSVVAGSSYEQYF,TGCAGTGTTGTAGCGGGGAGCTCCTACGAGCAGTACTTC
TRBD2,TRBJ2-1,TRBV4-1,.,CASSQDSSGTSGYNEQFF,TGCGCCAGCAGCCAAGACTCCTCGGGGACTAGCGGATACAATGAGCAGTTCTTC
.,TRBJ2-7,TRBV3-1,few,CASAPGTLYEQYF,TGTGCCAGCGCCCCAGGGACACTCTACGAGCAGTACTTC
TRBD1,TRBJ2-5,TRBV20-1,.,CSAAQGAVQETQYF,TGCAGTGCTGCCCAGGGGGCGGTACAAGAGACCCAGTACTTC
TRBD1,TRBJ2-7,TRBV5-1,.,CASSRDRGSGYEQYF,TGCGCCAGCAGCCGGGACAGGGGTAGTGGCTACGAGCAGTACTTC
.,TRBJ1-2,TRBV9,few,CASSVAALDGYTF,TGTGCCAGCAGCGTAGCGGCGCTAGACGGCTACACCTTC
.,TRBJ1-2,TRBV7-8,.,CASSLGAQGNYGYTF,TGTGCCAGCAGCTTGGGTGCTCAAGGGAACTATGGCTACACCTTC
.,TRBJ1-1,TRBV5-1,.,CASSLERGGTEAFF,TGCGCCAGCAGCTTGGAAAGGGGCGGAACTGAAGCTTTCTTT
.,TRBJ1-4,TRBV25-1,.,CASSLGGEAEKLFF,TGTGCCAGCAGCCTAGGGGGGGAAGCAGAAAAACTGTTTTTT
.,TRBJ2-7,TRBV9,few,CASSVGAGSYEQYF,TGTGCCAGCAGCGTAGGGGCAGGCTCCTACGAGCAGTACTTC
.,TRBJ2-1,TRBV4-1,few,CASSQVRAGIPYNEQFF,TGCGCCAGCAGCCAAGTACGGGCCGGTATTCCCTACAATGAGCAGTTCTTC
.,TRBJ2-5,TRBV3-1,.,CASSDTGRETQYF,TGTGCCAGCAGCGATACAGGGAGAGAGACCCAGTACTTC